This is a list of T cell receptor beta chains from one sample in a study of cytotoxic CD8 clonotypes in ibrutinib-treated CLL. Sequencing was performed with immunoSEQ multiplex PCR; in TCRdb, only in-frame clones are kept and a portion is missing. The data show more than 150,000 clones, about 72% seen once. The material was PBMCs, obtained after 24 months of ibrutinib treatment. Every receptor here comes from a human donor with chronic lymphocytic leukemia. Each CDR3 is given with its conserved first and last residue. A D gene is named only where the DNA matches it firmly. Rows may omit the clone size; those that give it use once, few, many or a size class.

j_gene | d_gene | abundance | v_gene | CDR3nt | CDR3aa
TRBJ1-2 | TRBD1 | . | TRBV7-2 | TGTGCCACCCCCAGAACAGGGGGCAAATATGGCTACACCTTC | CATPRTGGKYGYTF
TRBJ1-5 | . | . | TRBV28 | TGTGCCAGCAGGCCCCCGGGTCCGGCAAATCAGCCCCAGCATTTT | CASRPPGPANQPQHF
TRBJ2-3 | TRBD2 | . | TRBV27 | TGTGCCAGCACGGGACTAGACGGGGCAGATACGCAGTATTTT | CASTGLDGADTQYF
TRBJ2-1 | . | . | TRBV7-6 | TGTGCCAGCAGTCCCGGACCAACCTACAATGAGCAGTTCTTC | CASSPGPTYNEQFF
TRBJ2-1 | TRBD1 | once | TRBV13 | TGTGCCAGCAGCCGGGGGACAGGGGTGTACAATGAGCAGTTCTTC | CASSRGTGVYNEQFF
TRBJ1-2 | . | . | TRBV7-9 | TGTGCCAGCAGCTTAACCCCGTCGGGTGGCTACACCTTC | CASSLTPSGGYTF
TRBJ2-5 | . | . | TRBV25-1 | TGTGCCAGCAGTGAAATGAGCGGAGGCGGGACCCAGTACTTC | CASSEMSGGGTQYF
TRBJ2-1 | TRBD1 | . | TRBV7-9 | TGTGCCAGCAGCTTACCGCCGGGACAGAACAATGAGCAGTTCTTC | CASSLPPGQNNEQFF
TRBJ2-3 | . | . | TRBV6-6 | TGTGCCAGCAGCCCAGTCACAGATACGCAGTATTTT | CASSPVTDTQYF
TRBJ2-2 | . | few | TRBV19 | TGTGCCACCTCGGGGTACGGGACGAACACCGGGGAGCTGTTTTTT | CATSGYGTNTGELFF
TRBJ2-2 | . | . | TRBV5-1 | TGCGCCAGCAGCTGGGGGGCGCCCACCGGGGAGCTGTTTTTT | CASSWGAPTGELFF
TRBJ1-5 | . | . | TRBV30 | TGTGCCTGGAGTGAACAGGTTGGAGAGCCCCAGCATTTT | CAWSEQVGEPQHF
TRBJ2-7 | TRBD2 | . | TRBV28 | TGTGCCAGCAGTCCCGGGACTAGCGGGAGATCCGACGAGCAGTACTTC | CASSPGTSGRSDEQYF
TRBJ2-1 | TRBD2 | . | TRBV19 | TGTGCCAGTAGTCCTAGCGGAGACTACAATGAGCAGTTCTTC | CASSPSGDYNEQFF
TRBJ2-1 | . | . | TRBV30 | TGTGCCTGGAGTGCAAACCCCAATGAGCAGTTCTTC | CAWSANPNEQFF
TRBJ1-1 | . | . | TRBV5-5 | TGTGCCAGCAGCATCAGGATGCGGGACACTGAAGCTTTCTTT | CASSIRMRDTEAFF
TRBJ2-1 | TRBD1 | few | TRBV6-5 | TGTGCCAGCAGTAGAGGGACAGGGCATGAGCAGTTCTTC | CASSRGTGHEQFF
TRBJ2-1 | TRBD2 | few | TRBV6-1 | TGTGCCAGCAGTTTGGGCGGGAGTAGGTGGGATGAGCAGTTCTTC | CASSLGGSRWDEQFF
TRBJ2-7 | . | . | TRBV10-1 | TGCGCCAGCAGCTCCGGGACTGGGGGCGAGCAGTACTTC | CASSSGTGGEQYF
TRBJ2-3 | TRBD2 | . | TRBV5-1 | TGCGCCAGCAGCTTGGCGGGACTAGGGGCGCAGTATTTT | CASSLAGLGAQYF
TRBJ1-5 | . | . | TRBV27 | TGTGCCAGCAGTTTTGCAGGGGGCAATCAGCCCCAGCATTTT | CASSFAGGNQPQHF
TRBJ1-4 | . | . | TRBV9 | TGTGCCAGCAGCTTCTCAGGGGTTTTAGGGGAAAAACTGTTTTTT | CASSFSGVLGEKLFF
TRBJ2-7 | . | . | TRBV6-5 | TGTGCCAGCAGTTTCGGACTGGGGGTGCGCGAGCAGTACTTC | CASSFGLGVREQYF
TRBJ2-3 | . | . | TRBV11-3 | TGTGCCAGCAGCAACCGGGACTTAACAGATACGCAGTATTTT | CASSNRDLTDTQYF
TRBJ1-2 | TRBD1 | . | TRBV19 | TGTGCCAGTAGTCTGACAGGGGGATCCGGCTATGGCTACACCTTC | CASSLTGGSGYGYTF
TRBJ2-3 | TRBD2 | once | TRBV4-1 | TGCGCCAGCAGCCAAAATGGAGGGCTAGCGGATATCACAGATACGCAGTATTTT | CASSQNGGLADITDTQYF
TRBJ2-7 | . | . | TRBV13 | TGTGCCAGCAGCTTAAAAGGGCAGGTGGGGTACGAGCAGTACTTC | CASSLKGQVGYEQYF
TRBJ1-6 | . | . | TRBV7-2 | TGTGCCAGCAGCCTACGAACAGGGTATAATTCACCCCTCCACTTT | CASSLRTGYNSPLHF
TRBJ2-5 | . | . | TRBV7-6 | TGTGCCAGCACCCTAAGGTTCGGGCTCCAAGAGACCCAGTACTTC | CASTLRFGLQETQYF
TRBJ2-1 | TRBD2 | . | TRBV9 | TGTGCCAGCACCAGGGAGGCTAGCGGGGACAATGAGCAGTTCTTC | CASTREASGDNEQFF
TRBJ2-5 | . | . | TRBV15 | TGTGCCACCAGCGTGATACTAGGGGAGACCCAGTACTTC | CATSVILGETQYF
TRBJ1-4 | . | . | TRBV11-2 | TGTGCCACCCAGAAGGGATACAGAGCAACTAATGAAAAACTGTTTTTT | CATQKGYRATNEKLFF
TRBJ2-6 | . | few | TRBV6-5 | TGTGCCAGCAGTTACTTTTCCTCTGGGGCCAACGTCCTGACTTTC | CASSYFSSGANVLTF
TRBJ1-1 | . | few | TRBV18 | TGTGCCAGCTCACGGACAGAGCAGAACACTGAAGCTTTCTTT | CASSRTEQNTEAFF
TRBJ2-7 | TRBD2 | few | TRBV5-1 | TGCGCCAGCGGTTGGGGACTAGCGGACTCCTACGAGCAGTACTTC | CASGWGLADSYEQYF
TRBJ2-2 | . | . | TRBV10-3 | TGTGCCATCACGCCCGCGAACACCGGGGAGCTGTTTTTT | CAITPANTGELFF
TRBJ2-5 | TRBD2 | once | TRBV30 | TGTGCCTGGAGCGGATTCGTGAGGGAGGGTCTCCAAGAGACCCAGTACTTC | CAWSGFVREGLQETQYF
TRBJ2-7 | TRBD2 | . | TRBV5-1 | TGCGCCAGCAGCTTGGGCGGATTTGAAGGGGAGGGAGAGCAGTACTTC | CASSLGGFEGEGEQYF
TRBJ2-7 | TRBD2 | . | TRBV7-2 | TGTGCCAGCAGCTTCGCGGGGGGCGAGCAGTACTTC | CASSFAGGEQYF
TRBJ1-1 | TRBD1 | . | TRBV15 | TGTGCCACCAGACCAAGGACAGGGAACACTGAAGCTTTCTTT | CATRPRTGNTEAFF
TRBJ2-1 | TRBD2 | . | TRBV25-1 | TGTGCCAGCAGTGACCTAGCGGGAGGGCCTAGGCAGTTCTTC | CASSDLAGGPRQFF
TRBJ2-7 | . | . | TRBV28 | TGTGCCAGCAGTTCCTCAGGGGACGAGCAGTACTTC | CASSSSGDEQYF
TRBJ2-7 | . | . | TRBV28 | TGTGCCAGCAGCTTGACAGCCTACGAGCAGTACTTC | CASSLTAYEQYF
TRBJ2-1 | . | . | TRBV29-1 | TGCAGCGTTGATACTAGACAATACAATGAGCAGTTCTTC | CSVDTRQYNEQFF
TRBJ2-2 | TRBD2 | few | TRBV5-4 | TGTGCCAGCAGCCTTCGGACTAGCGCGAACACCGGGGAGCTGTTTTTT | CASSLRTSANTGELFF
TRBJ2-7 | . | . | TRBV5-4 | TGTGCCAGCAGCCTTTCCTCGGGGAACTACGAGCAGTACTTC | CASSLSSGNYEQYF
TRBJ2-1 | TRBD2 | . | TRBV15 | TGTGCCACCAGCAGGTATGGACTAGCGGGGGACCAGTTCTTC | CATSRYGLAGDQFF
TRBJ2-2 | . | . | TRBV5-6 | TGTGCCAGCAAAGGCACCGGGGAGCTGTTTTTT | CASKGTGELFF
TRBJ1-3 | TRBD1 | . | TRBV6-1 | TGTGCCAGCAGAGTTACAGGGGGCTCTGGAAACACCATATATTTT | CASRVTGGSGNTIYF
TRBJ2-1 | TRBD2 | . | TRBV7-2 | TGTGCCAGCAGCCCGGGACTAGCGAACAATGAGCAGTTCTTC | CASSPGLANNEQFF
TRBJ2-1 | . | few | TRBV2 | TGTGCCAGCAGCGAACCTTACCGGGAGCAGTTCTTC | CASSEPYREQFF
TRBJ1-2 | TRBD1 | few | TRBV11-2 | TGTGCCAGCAGCTTATCGACAGGGATTCTCTATGGCTACACCTTC | CASSLSTGILYGYTF
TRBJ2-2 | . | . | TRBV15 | TGTGCCACCAGCAGAGTAGGTGGGAGTGTGGGTAACACCGGGGAGCTGTTTTTT | CATSRVGGSVGNTGELFF
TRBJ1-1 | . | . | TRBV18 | TGTGCCAGCTCACCAGCGCAGCGCGAAGCTTTCTTT | CASSPAQREAFF
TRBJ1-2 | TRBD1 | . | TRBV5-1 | TGCGCCAGCAGGCGAGGGGGCTCAAACTATGGCTACACCTTC | CASRRGGSNYGYTF
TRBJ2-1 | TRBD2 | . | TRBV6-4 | TGTGCCAGCAGTACACTAGCGGGTGGCAATGAGCAGTTCTTC | CASSTLAGGNEQFF
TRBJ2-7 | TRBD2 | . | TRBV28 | TGTGCCAGCAGTCCCATTTCTGCGGGAGTCCTCGAGCAGTACTTC | CASSPISAGVLEQYF
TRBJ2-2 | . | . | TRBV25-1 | TGTGCCAGCAGTGACCCCGCCGCCCACACCGGGGAGCTGTTTTTT | CASSDPAAHTGELFF
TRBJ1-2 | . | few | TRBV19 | TGTGCCAGCCAGGGGATTGACTATGGCTACACCTTC | CASQGIDYGYTF